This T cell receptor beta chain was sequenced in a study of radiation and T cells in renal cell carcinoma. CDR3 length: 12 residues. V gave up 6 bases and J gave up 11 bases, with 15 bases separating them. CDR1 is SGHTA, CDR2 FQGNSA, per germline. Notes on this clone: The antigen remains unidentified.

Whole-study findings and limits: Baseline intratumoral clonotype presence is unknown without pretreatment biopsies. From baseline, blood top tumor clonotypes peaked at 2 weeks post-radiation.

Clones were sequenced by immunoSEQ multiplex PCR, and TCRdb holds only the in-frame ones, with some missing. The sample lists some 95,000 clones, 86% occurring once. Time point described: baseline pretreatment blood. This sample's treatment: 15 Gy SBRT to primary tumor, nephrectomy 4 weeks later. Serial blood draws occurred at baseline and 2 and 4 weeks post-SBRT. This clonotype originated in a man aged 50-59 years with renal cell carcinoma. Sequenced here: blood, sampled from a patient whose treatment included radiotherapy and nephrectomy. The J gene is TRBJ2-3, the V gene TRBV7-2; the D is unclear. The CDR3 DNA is TGTGCCAGCAGTTTTACTTCAACCTGGCAGTATTTT. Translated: CASSFTSTWQYF.